This T cell receptor beta chain was identified during a study of early T cells in non-severe SARS-CoV-2 infection. General study points: Anti-spike CD8 responses were favored in VDJdb matching, and private and CD4 specificities were missed.

This clonotype was picked up many times. Its target is not known. CDR3 length: 15 residues. Trimming shortened V by 2 bases and J by 4 bases, and 15 bases separated the two germline ends. Germline V gives CDR1 KGHSH, CDR2 LQKENI. TCRdb fed the 5' RACE reads into MiXCR, producing one record per CDR3 protein. Of 86,000 or so distinct CDR3 sequences detected, roughly 6% appear once; the ten largest clones hold about 7.5%. This receptor was taken from an adult who was a healthcare worker with PCR-confirmed SARS-CoV-2 infection or an uninfected control (not recorded which). The V gene is TRBV18, the J gene TRBJ2-7; the D gene is possibly TRBD1 (6 bases). The sequenced sample was whole blood. CDR3 residues: CASSPSRGTSYEQYF. The DNA of the CDR3 is TGTGCCAGCTCACCAAGTCGTGGGACATCTTACGAGCAGTACTTC.